This T cell receptor (beta chain) was found in a study of OX40 agonist ivuxolimab in advanced cancers. Regarding the study as a whole: Specificity for antigen went undetermined in the expanded peripheral T cells.

The CDR3 contains 16 residues. CDR1 and CDR2 from the germline V gene are MDHEN and SYDVKM. V lost 3 bases to trimming and J lost 5 bases; unmatched junction nucleotides: 6. Profiling relied on immunoSEQ multiplex PCR, and the TCRdb table lists in-frame clones only, not all of them. The data show tens of thousands of clones, with around 81% seen just once and over 5% held by the top ten. With respect to this clone: Its antigen is still unknown.

This chain links TRBV28 with TRBJ2-2, with 10 nucleotides matching TRBD1. The sequencing here drew on CD4+ or CD8+ T cells sorted from blood, taken in a trial of the OX40 agonist ivuxolimab. The clonotype originates from an adult with an advanced solid tumor such as melanoma, head and neck, liver or kidney cancer. CDR3 sequence reads: CASSLGTGARTGELFF. The CDR3 coding sequence is TGTGCCAGCAGTTTGGGGACAGGGGCGAGGACCGGGGAGCTGTTTTTT.